These T cell receptor beta chains were read from a single sample in a study of T cells in localized non-small cell lung cancer. This table comes from immunoSEQ multiplex PCR, and its TCRdb copy is limited to in-frame clones, with some not included. In the table there are about 3,300 clones, about a third of which are singletons. Sequences were derived from lung tumor tissue, sampled before any cancer treatment. The receptor set was obtained from an older female donor with stage I lung adenocarcinoma. CDR3s include the opening cysteine and the closing phenylalanine or tryptophan. The order of the fields is clone size, D gene, J gene, V gene, CDR3 protein, CDR3 DNA. D genes are given only for firm matches. Some rows have no size entry. The others give once, few or many, or a class for an expanded clone.

. TRBD1 TRBJ2-4 TRBV30 CAWSVQGANIQYF TGTGCCTGGAGTGTACAGGGGGCAAACATTCAGTACTTC
medium-sized . TRBJ2-3 TRBV7-4 CASSFTPGSTDTQYF TGTGCCAGCAGCTTTACCCCCGGGAGCACAGATACGCAGTATTTT
few . TRBJ1-2 TRBV2 CASRGDGLYGYTF TGTGCCAGCAGGGGGGACGGGCTCTATGGCTACACCTTC
. . TRBJ2-1 TRBV2 CASRGDRVGNNEQFF TGTGCCAGCAGGGGAGACAGAGTGGGGAACAATGAGCAGTTCTTC
. . TRBJ2-1 TRBV30 CAWSVDREGEQFF TGTGCCTGGAGTGTAGACAGGGAGGGTGAGCAGTTCTTC
. TRBD2 TRBJ2-7 TRBV5-1 CASSPLAGGISYEQYF TGCGCCAGCAGCCCTCTAGCGGGAGGGATCTCCTACGAGCAGTACTTC
. . TRBJ1-1 TRBV28 CASSLGGVVNTEAFF TGTGCCAGCAGTTTGGGTGGGGTCGTGAACACTGAAGCTTTCTTT
. . TRBJ2-1 TRBV4-1 CASSQGTPWGSTYNEQFF TGCGCCAGCAGCCAAGGAACGCCCTGGGGGTCTACCTACAATGAGCAGTTCTTC
medium-sized TRBD1 TRBJ1-5 TRBV11-3 CASSFYGTGDGQPQHF TGTGCCAGCAGCTTTTACGGGACAGGGGATGGTCAGCCCCAGCATTTT
. . TRBJ1-1 TRBV10-2 CASRVGTNTEAFF TGCGCCAGTCGGGTGGGAACGAACACTGAAGCTTTCTTT
. TRBD1 TRBJ1-4 TRBV5-1 CASSLVGTANEKLFF TGCGCCAGCAGCTTGGTAGGGACAGCGAATGAAAAACTGTTTTTT
few TRBD1 TRBJ2-7 TRBV6-8 CAIRARQGADEQYF TGTGCCATCAGAGCAAGACAGGGGGCCGACGAGCAGTACTTC
. . TRBJ1-1 TRBV30 CAWSKSPGTEAFF TGTGCCTGGAGTAAGTCCCCGGGGACTGAAGCTTTCTTT
. . TRBJ1-5 TRBV18 CASSLLDQPQHF TGTGCCAGCTCACTTCTAGATCAGCCCCAGCATTTT
few . TRBJ2-1 TRBV19 CASSTEYNEQFF TGTGCCAGTAGTACCGAATACAATGAGCAGTTCTTC
large . TRBJ1-1 TRBV11-3 CASSLGSVNTEAFF TGTGCCAGCAGCTTAGGGAGTGTGAACACTGAAGCTTTCTTT
few TRBD1 TRBJ2-5 TRBV11-3 CASSSQGMYQETQYF TGTGCCAGCAGCTCACAGGGGATGTACCAAGAGACCCAGTACTTC
medium-sized . TRBJ2-1 TRBV11-3 CASSLGPEGGQNEQFF TGTGCCAGCAGCTTAGGCCCTGAAGGAGGGCAAAATGAGCAGTTCTTC
. . TRBJ1-6 TRBV6-8 CASSLQNSPLHF TGTGCCAGCAGTCTCCAGAATTCACCCCTCCACTTT
few . TRBJ1-1 TRBV18 CASSQGGDTEAFF TGTGCCAGCTCACAGGGGGGAGACACTGAAGCTTTCTTT
. . TRBJ2-2 TRBV6-8 CAIKLMGNTGELFF TGTGCCATCAAATTGATGGGGAACACCGGGGAGCTGTTTTTT
few . TRBJ1-1 TRBV28 CASSLRPNTEAFF TGTGCCAGCAGTTTAAGACCGAACACTGAAGCTTTCTTT
once . TRBJ1-6 TRBV5-1 CASSLSGLDSPLHF TGCGCCAGCAGCTTGTCAGGGCTTGATTCACCCCTCCACTTT
few TRBD1 TRBJ1-2 TRBV9 CASRGRDSFYGYTF TGTGCCAGCAGGGGCCGGGACAGCTTCTATGGCTACACCTTC
few TRBD2 TRBJ2-3 TRBV11-3 CASSPWTSGTDTQYF TGTGCCAGCAGCCCCTGGACTAGCGGCACAGATACGCAGTATTTT
large TRBD1 TRBJ1-5 TRBV29-1 CSVGQGEGQPQHF TGCAGCGTGGGACAGGGGGAAGGTCAGCCCCAGCATTTT
few TRBD1 TRBJ1-4 TRBV4-1 CASSQDRDRANEKLFF TGCGCCAGCAGCCAAGATCGGGACAGGGCTAATGAAAAACTGTTTTTT
. TRBD1 TRBJ2-7 TRBV5-1 CASREPFQGQDYEQYF TGCGCCAGCAGAGAACCCTTCCAGGGACAGGACTACGAGCAGTACTTC
. TRBD1 TRBJ2-2 TRBV18 CASTTGGNTGELFF TGTGCCAGTACGACAGGGGGGAACACCGGGGAGCTGTTTTTT
. TRBD1 TRBJ2-7 TRBV18 CASSPYTGELYEQYF TGTGCCAGCTCACCCTACACAGGGGAACTCTACGAGCAGTACTTC
. . TRBJ2-1 TRBV19 CASNTPGGRKDEQFF TGTGCCAGTAATACCCCCGGGGGGCGAAAAGATGAGCAGTTCTTC
. . TRBJ1-2 TRBV6-8 CASSASEGGTYGYTF TGTGCCAGCAGTGCTTCGGAAGGGGGGACCTATGGCTACACCTTC
few . TRBJ1-2 TRBV14 CASSRLGSGSYGYTF TGTGCCAGCAGCCGTCTCGGGTCGGGGAGCTATGGCTACACCTTC
. . TRBJ1-4 TRBV5-1 CASSEGRVEEKLFF TGCGCCAGCAGTGAGGGCCGAGTGGAGGAAAAACTGTTTTTT
. . TRBJ1-5 TRBV6-1 CASSEEGLSWQPQHF TGTGCCAGCAGTGAAGAGGGCCTTTCGTGGCAGCCCCAGCATTTT
few . TRBJ1-1 TRBV6-8 CASSYSLGAYEAFF TGTGCCAGCAGTTACTCGTTGGGGGCCTATGAAGCTTTCTTT
. TRBD1 TRBJ2-7 TRBV4-1 CASSPRAGTGGYEQYF TGCGCCAGCAGCCCCCGGGCCGGGACAGGGGGCTACGAGCAGTACTTC
. TRBD1 TRBJ2-2 TRBV14 CASSQDGAGGVELFF TGTGCCAGCAGCCAAGACGGGGCAGGGGGCGTGGAGCTGTTTTTT
few . TRBJ2-3 TRBV11-3 CASSPTSSTDTQYF TGTGCCAGCAGCCCCACAAGTAGCACAGATACGCAGTATTTT
. TRBD1 TRBJ2-1 TRBV13 CASSVGWDRVNNEQFF TGTGCCAGCAGCGTAGGCTGGGACAGGGTCAACAATGAGCAGTTCTTC
. . TRBJ1-6 TRBV30 CAWSVGGGFDNSPLHF TGTGCCTGGAGTGTAGGTGGGGGCTTCGATAATTCACCCCTCCACTTT
few TRBD1 TRBJ1-2 TRBV28 CASSLIGNKGASNYGYTF TGTGCCAGCAGTTTGATCGGAAATAAGGGGGCTTCTAACTATGGCTACACCTTC
. TRBD2 TRBJ2-1 TRBV29-1 CSVQGAGVPNEQFF TGCAGCGTCCAAGGGGCGGGAGTCCCAAATGAGCAGTTCTTC
few . TRBJ1-5 TRBV28 CASSPDRRSNQPQHF TGTGCCAGCAGTCCCGACAGGCGGAGCAATCAGCCCCAGCATTTT
. . TRBJ2-6 TRBV30 CAWTTGTGANVLTF TGTGCCTGGACCACGGGGACTGGGGCCAACGTCCTGACTTTC